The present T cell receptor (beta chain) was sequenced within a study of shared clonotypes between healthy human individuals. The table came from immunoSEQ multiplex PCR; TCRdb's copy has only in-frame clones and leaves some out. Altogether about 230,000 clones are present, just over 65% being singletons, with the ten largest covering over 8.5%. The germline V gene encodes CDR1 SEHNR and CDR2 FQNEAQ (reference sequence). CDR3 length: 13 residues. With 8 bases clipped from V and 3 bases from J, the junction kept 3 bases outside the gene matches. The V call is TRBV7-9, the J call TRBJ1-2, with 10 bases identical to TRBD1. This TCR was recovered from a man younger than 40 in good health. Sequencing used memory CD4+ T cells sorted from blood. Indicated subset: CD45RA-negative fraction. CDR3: CASVGTGDYGYTF. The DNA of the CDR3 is TGTGCCAGCGTTGGGACAGGGGACTATGGCTACACCTTC.